This T cell receptor beta chain was captured by sequencing in a study of shared clonotypes between healthy human individuals. This CDR3 contains 17 residues. Between the trimmed V and J ends, which lost 5 bases and 0 bases, there was a span of 16 bases. Looked up from germline, CDR1 is SEHNR and CDR2 is FQNEAQ (reference sequence). An assay was performed, and its level was deep. The repertoire was sequenced with immunoSEQ multiplex PCR; TCRdb's copy has only in-frame clones and lacks some. The sample carries a few million clones, more than 80% recorded once. Input material: naive CD4+ T cells from PBMCs. Subset reported: CD45RA+ positively selected. J is TRBJ2-2 and V is TRBV7-9, with D possibly being TRBD2 (5 bases). This clonotype was sampled from a man in his late teens or twenties in good health. Some clones in this sample may be carry-over from other donors' samples. The chain's CDR3 is CASSRTKSGTNTGELFF. CDR3 coding DNA: TGTGCCAGCAGCCGTACAAAGAGCGGAACGAACACCGGGGAGCTGTTTTTT.